This T cell receptor (beta chain) was profiled in a study of cytomegalovirus exposure and HLA in healthy donors. In the study overall: A previous analysis identified approximately 120 million unique TCR beta sequences derived from approximately 190 million T cells.

The PCR contained 60 Vbeta and 13 Jbeta primers. Using immunoSEQ multiplex PCR, the repertoire was profiled, and TCRdb retains in-frame clones only, with some absent. This sample has under 200,000 clones, with roughly 77% found just once. V gave up 6 bases and J gave up 7 bases; unmatched junction bases: 6. CDR3 length: 14 residues. Germline lookup yields CDR1 SGHTA and CDR2 FQGNSA. The receptor comes from a woman aged 50 to 60 in good health and CMV-seropositive. Sequences were obtained from PBMCs. The chain combines TRBV7-2 with TRBJ2-1, with 10 bases lining up with TRBD2. The CDR3 loop is CASRVAGGGNEQFF. CDR3 DNA sequence: TGTGCCAGCAGAGTAGCGGGAGGAGGGAATGAGCAGTTCTTC.